This TCR beta chain came from a study of T cell repertoires in ileal Crohn's disease. Study-level background: Surgery for a complication: stricturing in 61%, penetrating in about 40%. Whole-study results and caveats: Every patient over 26.8% clonality showed endoscopic recurrence.

A word on this clone: Its antigen is unidentified.

Method: immunoSEQ multiplex PCR; TCRdb's copy keeps in-frame clones and lacks some. The sample contains over 4,500 clones, roughly 80% of which appear only once. Time point: neoterminal ileum biopsy at postoperative endoscopy, about 6 months after surgery. The sample taken for sequencing was ileal tissue. This TCR derives from an adult with Crohn's disease.

The chain's CDR3 is CATSRDHGYTF. The CDR3 region has the DNA TGTGCCACCAGCAGAGATCATGGCTACACCTTC. V is TRBV15 and J is TRBJ1-2; D is uncertain. The CDR3 contains 11 residues. V dropped 0 bases and J dropped 6 bases, with 2 bases sitting between them. Germline V gene sequence: CDR1 LNHNV, CDR2 YYDKDF (reference sequence).